The next 31 T cell receptor beta chains were all read from a single sample in a study of vaccination and CD4 T cells after COVID-19. Sample treatment: roughly 11-day PBMC culture with coronavirus spike peptide pools or control peptides (ViraFEST assay). Antigen specificity for these receptors is unknown. The assay that was used to sequence DNA from cultured CD4+ T cells was the Oncomine TCR Beta short-read assay. TCRdb reprocessed the PCR reads with MiXCR, giving one entry per CDR3 protein. The sample holds around 13,000 distinct CDR3 sequences, around three fifths seen once. Sequencing was performed on CD4+ T cells from blood, cultured in vitro. The receptors were gathered from a human donor who had recovered from COVID-19.

This clonotype was observed a few times. J is TRBJ2-2 and V is TRBV30; D remains unclear. Germline V gene sequence: CDR1 GTSNPN, CDR2 SVGIG (reference sequence). The V gene lost 0 bases and the J gene lost 4 bases, with 9 bases spanning the gap. The CDR3 is 14 amino acids. CDR3 sequence reads: CAWSVRSATGELFF. For the CDR3, the DNA is TGTGCCTGGAGTGTACGTTCAGCCACCGGGGAGCTGTTTTTT.

About this clonotype itself: The CDR3 end shows no conserved phenylalanine or tryptophan, and so a read error is likely. The genes are TRBV20-1 and TRBJ1-2; D call uncertain. The CDR3 has 13 residues. V lost 5 bases and J 4 bases, leaving 14 bases between the germline ends. CDR1 is DFQATT, CDR2 SNEGSKA, per germline (reference sequence). CDR3 in DNA: TGCAGTGCTTTTCGTCCGCAAACCTATGGCTACACCCTC. Amino acids: CSAFRPQTYGYTL.

Only one count was recorded for this clonotype. This rearrangement joins TRBV11-1 to TRBJ2-6; D perhaps matches TRBD1 (6 bases). Germline CDR1 SGHAT, CDR2 FQDESV (reference sequence). The length of the CDR3 is 17 residues. V was pared by 4 bases and J by 1 base, with 14 bases between. In nucleotides, the CDR3 is TGTGCCAGCAGCTCCACTCGTACAGGGTCTGGGGCCAACGTCCTGACTTTC. Amino acids: CASSSTRTGSGANVLTF. The variable domain in full, completed from reference TRBV11-1 and TRBJ2-6, reads EAEVAQSPRYKITEKSQAVAFWCDPISGHATLYWYRQILGQGPELLVQFQDESVVDDSQLPKDRFSAERLKGVDSTLKIQPAELGDSAMYLCASSSTRTGSGANVLTFGAGSRLTVL.

This chain connects TRBV2 to TRBJ1-5; TRBD1 aligns across 12 bases. CDR3 length: 15 amino acids. Germline V gene sequence: CDR1 SNHLY, CDR2 FYNNEI. Unmatched junction bases numbered 15, after V lost 6 bases and J lost 15 bases. The CDR3, as DNA: TGTGCCAGCAGGTTGGCCGGGACAGGGGGCGGAATAATGCATTTT. Translating it yields CASRLAGTGGGIMHF.

This clonotype was counted between two and nine times. The genes are TRBV10-1 and TRBJ2-7, with a weak D call TRBD2 (5 bases). Trimming left V 6 bases short and J 4 bases short, with 25 bases between. The CDR3 has 17 amino acids. Germline loops: CDR1 WNHNN, CDR2 SYGVQD (reference sequence). CDR3 bases: TGCGCCAGCAGCCTGATAGGGAGCGGTCACGCTCGGTACGAGCAGTACTTC. Its translation: CASSLIGSGHARYEQYF.

This rearrangement joins TRBV20-1 to TRBJ2-7, with D tentatively TRBD1 (5 bases). V shed 4 bases and J shed 5 bases, with 15 bases lying between them. The CDR3 totals 13 residues. Germline values: CDR1 DFQATT, CDR2 SNEGSKA (reference sequence). The CDR3 DNA is TGCAGTGCTAAGGGGCTGGTAAGGGACGAGCAGTACTTC. It is translated as CSAKGLVRDEQYF.

For the CDR3, the DNA is TGTGCCAGCAGTTTAACGGATGTGAGCAATCAGCCCCAGCATTTT. It yields the protein CASSLTDVSNQPQHF. V gene TRBV12-3 or TRBV12-4 combines with J gene TRBJ1-5; D ambiguous. The V end was cut by 2 bases, the J end by 1 base, with 9 bases between. CDR3 length: 15 residues.

The rearrangement uses TRBV6-4 and TRBJ2-2; no clear D. Per germline, CDR1 MRHNA and CDR2 SNTAGT. This CDR3 region has 13 residues. The V and J ends lost 0 bases and 4 bases respectively, with 3 bases between them. In DNA, the CDR3 is TGTGCCAGCAGTGACTCGGCCACCGGGGAGCTGTTTTTT. As protein: CASSDSATGELFF.

The genes are TRBV6-2 or TRBV6-3 and TRBJ2-7; D uncertain. From germline, CDR1 is MNHEY and CDR2 SVGEGT. The CDR3 length is 13 residues. Trimming left V 6 bases short and J 3 bases short, with 12 bases between. The CDR3 here is CASRTIRVYEQYF. CDR3 sequence (DNA): TGTGCCAGCAGAACTATACGGGTCTACGAGCAGTACTTC.

By frequency in the sample, this clonotype is medium-sized (0.01 to 0.1%). The rearrangement uses TRBV15 and TRBJ1-5; TRBD1 agrees at 11 bases. The CDR3 sequence is 18 residues long. Germline CDR1 and CDR2: LNHNV and YYDKDF (reference sequence). The J segment lost 2 bases and the V segment lost 1 base, leaving 7 bases of the junction unmatched. The CDR3 reads CATSRALGQGVGNQPQHF. The DNA for the CDR3 is TGTGCCACCAGCAGAGCATTGGGACAGGGGGTTGGCAATCAGCCCCAGCATTTT. Full variable domain (missing parts from reference TRBV15 and TRBJ1-5): DAMVIQNPRYQVTQFGKPVTLSCSQTLNHNVMYWYQQKSSQAPKLLFHYYDKDFNNEADTPDNFQSRRPNTSFCFLDIRSPGLGDTAMYLCATSRALGQGVGNQPQHFGDGTRLSIL.

This chain joins TRBV2 and TRBJ2-7, with D unclear. Per the germline V gene, CDR1 is SNHLY and CDR2 is FYNNEI. CDR3 length: 15 amino acids. Deletions cut 7 bases from V and 3 bases from J, with 19 bases between. The CDR3 sequence: CASNLPEAAFYEQYF. The CDR3 DNA reads as TGTGCCAGCAACCTCCCCGAGGCGGCTTTCTACGAGCAGTACTTC.

The V gene is TRBV10-3, the J gene TRBJ2-5, with unresolved D. The germline CDR1 and CDR2 sequences are ENHRY and SYGVKD. The CDR3 has 14 residues. Trimming took off 3 bases at V and 2 bases at J, with 10 bases between the two ends. The CDR3 DNA reads as TGTGCCATCAGTGATGGGGTAGCTCAAGAGACCCAGTACTTC. It is translated as CAISDGVAQETQYF.

This chain joins TRBV20-1 and TRBJ2-1; D might be TRBD2 (6 bases). The V gene lost 1 base and the J gene lost 6 bases, with 10 bases spanning the gap. Per germline, CDR1 DFQATT and CDR2 SNEGSKA (reference sequence). The CDR3 totals 13 residues. Here the CDR3 reads CSARGGTVNEQFF. CDR3 sequence (DNA): TGCAGTGCTAGAGGCGGGACTGTCAATGAGCAGTTCTTC.

This clonotype was picked up one time. The chain employs TRBV27 and TRBJ2-7, with TRBD2 matching 15 bases. V was clipped by 4 bases and J by 7 bases; unmatched bases: 8. The length of the CDR3 is 16 residues. The V gene's germline CDR1 is MNHEY and CDR2 SMNVEV (reference sequence). CDR3 sequence: CASSSGLAGGKREQYF. The CDR3 nucleotides are TGTGCCAGCAGTTCGGGACTAGCGGGAGGCAAGAGGGAGCAGTACTTC.

The chain links TRBV30 to TRBJ1-5; D unresolved. Germline CDR1 and CDR2: GTSNPN and SVGIG (reference sequence). The CDR3 has 17 amino acids. The germline V and J ends were trimmed by 2 bases and 1 base, with 18 bases remaining between them. CDR3 DNA: TGTGCCTGGAGTAAACCGGGCCTCCTAGGGAGCAATCAGCCCCAGCATTTT. Translated, it gives CAWSKPGLLGSNQPQHF.

The rearrangement uses TRBV11-2 and TRBJ1-1; tentatively, D is TRBD1 (6 bases). The CDR3 length is 15 residues. The ends were cut back, 4 bases at V and 1 base at J, with 13 bases in the middle. CDR1 and CDR2 (germline): SGHAT, FQNNGV. The CDR3 is CASSSYKQGNTEAFF. In nucleotides, the CDR3 is TGTGCCAGCAGCTCTTATAAACAGGGGAACACTGAAGCTTTCTTT.

This clonotype was found once. This CDR3 reads CASSPSTENYGYTF. DNA of the CDR3: TGTGCCAGCAGTCCCTCCACAGAGAACTATGGCTACACCTTC. The chain joins TRBV27 to TRBJ1-2, with D uncertain. Germline CDR1 reads MNHEY; CDR2 reads SMNVEV (reference sequence). The V gene lost 5 bases and the J gene lost 2 bases, with 12 bases spanning the gap. The CDR3 totals 14 residues.

This clonotype was counted once. The chain couples TRBV20-1 to TRBJ1-2; D not certain. Trimming removed 3 bases from V and 4 bases from J, with 9 bases in between. The length of the CDR3 is 12 residues. The V gene's germline CDR1 is DFQATT and CDR2 SNEGSKA (reference sequence). The CDR3 sequence: CSASTESYGYTF. CDR3 DNA: TGCAGTGCTAGTACAGAGTCCTATGGCTACACCTTC.

The CDR3 loop reads CASSEYNTPSSYEQYF. The CDR3 coding sequence is TGTGCCAGCAGTGAATATAACACTCCCTCCAGCTACGAGCAGTACTTC. The J gene is TRBJ2-7, the V gene TRBV6-1; D is unresolved. Germline V gives CDR1 MNHNS, CDR2 SASEGT. The V and J ends lost 2 bases and 3 bases respectively, with 17 bases between them. This CDR3 spans 16 amino acids.

The chain has TRBV21-1 and TRBJ1-1; the table gives TRBD1 as D, unverified against the DNA. TRBV21-1 corresponds to a pseudogene. CDR3 length: 14 amino acids. The CDR3 region has the DNA TGTGCCAGCAGCAACGACAGGGCGTACACTGAAGCTTTCTTT. Encoded protein: CASSNDRAYTEAFF.

In its sample, this clonotype was seen once. The rearrangement joins TRBV4-1 to TRBJ2-7, with TRBD2 matching over 12 bases. This CDR3 region has 18 residues. V gave up 1 base and J gave up 3 bases; unmatched junction bases: 10. Germline V lookup: CDR1 MGHRA, CDR2 YSYEKL. The CDR3: CASSQVFLTSGSVYEQYF. DNA for the CDR3: TGCGCCAGCAGCCAAGTTTTCTTGACTAGCGGGAGCGTCTACGAGCAGTACTTC.

The chain combines TRBV30 with TRBJ1-1; D ambiguous. CDR1 and CDR2 (germline): GTSNPN, SVGIG (reference sequence). The CDR3 sequence is 12 residues long. Trimming stripped 5 bases from V and 5 bases from J, with 12 bases between. In DNA form, the CDR3 reads TGTGCCTGGGACCGCCGTGAGACTGAAGCTTTCTTT. This sequence encodes CAWDRRETEAFF.

The rearrangement joins TRBV11-2 to TRBJ2-1; 10 nucleotides align to TRBD2. J gave up 7 bases and V 3 bases, and 15 bases lay outside the gene matches. Per germline, CDR1 SGHAT and CDR2 FQNNGV. This CDR3 region has 18 residues. The DNA of the CDR3 is TGTGCCAGCAGCTTGAACGGCTTAAGCGGGAGGGCCATGAATGAGCAGTTCTTC. It translates to CASSLNGLSGRAMNEQFF.

The J gene is TRBJ1-2, the V gene TRBV20-1, with 7 bases aligning to TRBD1. CDR1 and CDR2 (germline): DFQATT, SNEGSKA (reference sequence). This CDR3 spans 14 amino acids. V gave up 4 bases and J gave up 8 bases; unmatched junction bases: 13. The CDR3 is CSAKKTGPDGGYTF. CDR3 in DNA: TGCAGTGCTAAAAAGACAGGGCCCGACGGAGGCTACACCTTC.

The chain employs TRBV6-2 or TRBV6-3 and TRBJ1-5; 9 nucleotides line up with TRBD1. The V gene's germline CDR1 is MNHEY and CDR2 SVGEGT. With 4 bases clipped from V and 6 bases from J, the junction kept 7 bases outside the gene matches. The CDR3 runs 15 residues. Here the CDR3 DNA reads TGTGCCAGCAGTTCCCCCGGGACAGGGAGTCAGCCCCAGCATTTT. Translated: CASSSPGTGSQPQHF.

This rearrangement joins TRBV20-1 to TRBJ1-3, with D unresolved. This CDR3 has 16 residues. The V and J ends lost 3 bases and 0 bases respectively, with 15 bases between them. From germline, CDR1 is DFQATT and CDR2 SNEGSKA (reference sequence). DNA for the CDR3: TGCAGTGCTAGCCTGAGTGCGACTCTCTCTGGAAACACCATATATTTT. Translation gives CSASLSATLSGNTIYF.

This clonotype is medium-sized. The chain links TRBV2 to TRBJ2-7; 7 bases agree with TRBD1. CDR3 size: 13 residues. V shed 6 bases, J shed 2 bases, and the junction held 4 bases outside the gene matches. Per germline, CDR1 SNHLY and CDR2 FYNNEI. This CDR3 is CASRRQGPYEQYF. Written as DNA, the CDR3 is TGTGCCAGCAGAAGACAGGGACCCTACGAGCAGTACTTC.

By its share, this clonotype is large. V usage is TRBV27 and J usage is TRBJ1-6, with D unresolved. Per germline, CDR1 MNHEY and CDR2 SMNVEV (reference sequence). V dropped 6 bases and J dropped 6 bases, with 12 bases sitting between them. This CDR3 has 14 amino acids. In DNA, the CDR3 is TGTGCCAGCAGAAGGCGACTGATTAATTCACCCCTCCACTTT. This codes for CASRRRLINSPLHF.

This clonotype was counted only a few times. The rearrangement links TRBV18 to TRBJ1-1; no reliable D call. Germline-derived CDR1 and CDR2 are KGHSH and LQKENI. CDR3 length equals 13 residues. V shed 5 bases and J shed 1 base, with 8 bases lying between them. The CDR3 reads CASSAAENTEAFF. CDR3 DNA sequence: TGTGCCAGCTCAGCAGCCGAGAACACTGAAGCTTTCTTT.

The rearrangement joins TRBV7-9 to TRBJ1-2; 7 bases are a match to TRBD1. Germline V gene sequence: CDR1 SEHNR, CDR2 FQNEAQ (reference sequence). The CDR3 runs 14 residues. V was pared by 5 bases and J by 4 bases, with 7 bases of the junction left unmatched. CDR3 nucleotides: TGTGCCAGCAGCAAACAGACAGGGAGCTATGGCTACACCTTC. Protein sequence: CASSKQTGSYGYTF.

The V call is TRBV5-1, the J call TRBJ2-7; the D is unclear. The V and J ends lost 0 bases and 3 bases respectively, with 4 bases between them. The CDR3 totals 12 residues. Per germline, CDR1 SGHRS and CDR2 YFSETQ. The DNA of the CDR3 is TGCGCCAGCAGCTTGGAGGGCTACGAGCAGTACTTC. Its translation: CASSLEGYEQYF.